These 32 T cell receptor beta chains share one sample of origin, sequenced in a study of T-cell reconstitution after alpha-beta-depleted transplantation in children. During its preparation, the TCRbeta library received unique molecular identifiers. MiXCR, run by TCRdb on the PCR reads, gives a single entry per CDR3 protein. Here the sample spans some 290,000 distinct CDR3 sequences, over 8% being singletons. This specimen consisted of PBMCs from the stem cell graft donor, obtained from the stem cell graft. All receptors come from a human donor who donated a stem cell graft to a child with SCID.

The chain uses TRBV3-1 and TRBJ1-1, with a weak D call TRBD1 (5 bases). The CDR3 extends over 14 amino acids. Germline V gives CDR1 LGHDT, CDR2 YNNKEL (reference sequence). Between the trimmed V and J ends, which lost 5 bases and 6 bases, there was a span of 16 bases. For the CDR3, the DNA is TGTGCCAGCAGCTTCCCCGGGACGGGGGCTGAAGCTTTCTTT. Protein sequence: CASSFPGTGAEAFF.

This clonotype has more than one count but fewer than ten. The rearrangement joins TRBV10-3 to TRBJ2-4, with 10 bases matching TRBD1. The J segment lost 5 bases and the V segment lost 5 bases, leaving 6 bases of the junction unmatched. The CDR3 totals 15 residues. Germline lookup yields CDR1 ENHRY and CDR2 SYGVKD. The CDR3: CAISRGQGKENIQYF. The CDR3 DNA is TGTGCCATCAGTCGGGGACAGGGGAAGGAAAACATTCAGTACTTC.

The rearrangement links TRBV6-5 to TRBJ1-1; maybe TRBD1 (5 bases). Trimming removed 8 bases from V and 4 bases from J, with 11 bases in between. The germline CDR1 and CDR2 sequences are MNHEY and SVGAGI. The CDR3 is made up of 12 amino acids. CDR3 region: CASSGVGTEAFF. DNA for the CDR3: TGTGCCAGCTCGGGGGTGGGCACTGAAGCTTTCTTT.

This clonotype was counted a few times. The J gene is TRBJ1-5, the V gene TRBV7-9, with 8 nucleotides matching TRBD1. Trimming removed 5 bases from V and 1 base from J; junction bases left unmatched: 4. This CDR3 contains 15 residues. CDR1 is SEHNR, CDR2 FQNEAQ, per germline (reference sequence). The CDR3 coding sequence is TGTGCCAGCAGCGCAGGGACAGGCAGCAATCAGCCCCAGCATTTT. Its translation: CASSAGTGSNQPQHF.

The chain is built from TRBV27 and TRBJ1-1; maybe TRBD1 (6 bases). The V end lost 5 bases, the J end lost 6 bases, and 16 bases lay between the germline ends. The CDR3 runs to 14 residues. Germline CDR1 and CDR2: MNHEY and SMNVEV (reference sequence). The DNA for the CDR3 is TGTGCCAGCAGTAGTACAGGGCCGGGGGCTGAAGCTTTCTTT. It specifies CASSSTGPGAEAFF.

CDR3 DNA sequence: TGTGCCAGCAGCTCCCGGACAGGGGCAACCTACGAGCAGTACTTC. Translated, it gives CASSSRTGATYEQYF. This sequence joins TRBV5-5 and TRBJ2-7; the match to TRBD1 covers 9 bases. The germline V gene encodes CDR1 SGHKS and CDR2 YYEKEE (reference sequence). V was clipped by 3 bases and J by 2 bases; unmatched bases: 6. The CDR3 spans 15 residues.

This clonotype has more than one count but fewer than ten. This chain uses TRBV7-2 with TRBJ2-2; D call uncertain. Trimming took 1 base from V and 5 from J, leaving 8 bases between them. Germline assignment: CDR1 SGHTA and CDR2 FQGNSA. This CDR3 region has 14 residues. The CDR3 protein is CASSLVLTTGELFF. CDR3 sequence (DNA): TGTGCCAGCAGCTTAGTACTAACAACCGGGGAGCTGTTTTTT.

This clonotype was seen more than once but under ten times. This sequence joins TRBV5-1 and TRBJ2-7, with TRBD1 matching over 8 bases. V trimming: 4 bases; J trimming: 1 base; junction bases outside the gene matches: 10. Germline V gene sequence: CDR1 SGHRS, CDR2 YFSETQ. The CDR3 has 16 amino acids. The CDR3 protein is CASSPYAGQASYEQYF. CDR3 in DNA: TGCGCCAGCAGCCCCTACGCGGGACAGGCATCCTACGAGCAGTACTTC.

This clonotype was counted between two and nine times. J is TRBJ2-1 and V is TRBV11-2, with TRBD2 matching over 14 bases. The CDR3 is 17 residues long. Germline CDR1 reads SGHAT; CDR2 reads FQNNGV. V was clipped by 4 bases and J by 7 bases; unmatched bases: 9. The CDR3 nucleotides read TGTGCCAGCAGCTCCGGGACTAGCGGGGGCGACTGGAATGAGCAGTTCTTC. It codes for CASSSGTSGGDWNEQFF.

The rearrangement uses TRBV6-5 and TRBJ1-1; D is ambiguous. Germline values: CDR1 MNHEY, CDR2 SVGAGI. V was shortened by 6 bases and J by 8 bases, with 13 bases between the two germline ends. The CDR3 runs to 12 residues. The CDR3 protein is CASRSSGTEAFF. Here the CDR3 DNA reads TGTGCCAGCAGGTCTTCGGGCACCGAAGCTTTCTTT.

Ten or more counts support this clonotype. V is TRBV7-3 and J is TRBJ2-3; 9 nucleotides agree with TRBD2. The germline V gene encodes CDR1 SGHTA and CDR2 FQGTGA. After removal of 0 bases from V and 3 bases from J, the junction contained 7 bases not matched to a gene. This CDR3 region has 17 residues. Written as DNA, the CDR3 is TGTGCCAGCAGCTTAACTGGCGGGGGGGCCGGGACAGATACGCAGTATTTT. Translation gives CASSLTGGGAGTDTQYF.

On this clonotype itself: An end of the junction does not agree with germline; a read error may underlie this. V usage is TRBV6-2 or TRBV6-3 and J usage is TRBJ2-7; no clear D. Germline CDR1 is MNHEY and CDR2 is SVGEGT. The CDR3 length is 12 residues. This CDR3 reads CATSVEIDEQYF. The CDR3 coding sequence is TGTGCCACCAGTGTTGAGATAGACGAGCAGTACTTC.

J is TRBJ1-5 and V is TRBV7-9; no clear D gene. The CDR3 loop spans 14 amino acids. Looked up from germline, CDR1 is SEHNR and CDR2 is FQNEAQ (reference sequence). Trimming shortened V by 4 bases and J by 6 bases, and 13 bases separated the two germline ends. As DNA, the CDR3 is TGTGCCAGCAGCTCGGTGAGGGATGGTCAGCCCCAGCATTTT. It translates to CASSSVRDGQPQHF.

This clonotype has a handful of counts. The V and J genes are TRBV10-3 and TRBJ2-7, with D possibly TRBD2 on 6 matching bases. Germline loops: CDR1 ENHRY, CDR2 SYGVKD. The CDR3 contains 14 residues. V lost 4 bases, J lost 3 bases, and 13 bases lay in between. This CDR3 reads CAISGWAGNYEQYF. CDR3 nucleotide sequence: TGTGCCATCAGTGGTTGGGCGGGAAACTACGAGCAGTACTTC.

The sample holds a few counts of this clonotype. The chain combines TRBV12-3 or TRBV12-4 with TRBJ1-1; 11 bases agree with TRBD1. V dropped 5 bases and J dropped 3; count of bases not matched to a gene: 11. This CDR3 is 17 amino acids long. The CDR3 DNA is TGTGCCAGCAGTCTCGGACAGGGGGCTAATCGAGACACTGAAGCTTTCTTT. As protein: CASSLGQGANRDTEAFF.

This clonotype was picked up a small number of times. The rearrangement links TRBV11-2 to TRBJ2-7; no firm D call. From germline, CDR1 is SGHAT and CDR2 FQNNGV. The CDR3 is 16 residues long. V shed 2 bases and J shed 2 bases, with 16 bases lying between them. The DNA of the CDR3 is TGTGCCAGCAGCTTATCGACGAACCTTGCTACCTACGAGCAGTACTTC. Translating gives CASSLSTNLATYEQYF.

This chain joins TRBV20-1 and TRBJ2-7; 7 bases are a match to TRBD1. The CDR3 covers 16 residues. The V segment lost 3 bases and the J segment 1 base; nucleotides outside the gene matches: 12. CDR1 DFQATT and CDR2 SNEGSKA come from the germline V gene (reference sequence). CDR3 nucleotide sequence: TGCAGTGCTAGGGCTATGACAGGGAAAGAGTCCTACGAGCAGTACTTC. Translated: CSARAMTGKESYEQYF.

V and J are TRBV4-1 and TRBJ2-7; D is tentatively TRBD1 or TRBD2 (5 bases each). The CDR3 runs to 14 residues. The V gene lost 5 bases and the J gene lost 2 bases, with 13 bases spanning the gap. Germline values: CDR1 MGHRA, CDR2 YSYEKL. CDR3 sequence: CASSGLTGPYEQYF. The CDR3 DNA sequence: TGCGCCAGCAGCGGGCTGACGGGACCCTACGAGCAGTACTTC.

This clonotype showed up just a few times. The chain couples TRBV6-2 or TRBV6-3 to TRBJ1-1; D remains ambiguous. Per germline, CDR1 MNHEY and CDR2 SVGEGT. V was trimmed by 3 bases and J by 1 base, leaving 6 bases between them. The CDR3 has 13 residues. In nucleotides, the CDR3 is TGTGCCAGCAGTTATCGGGCGAACACTGAAGCTTTCTTT. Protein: CASSYRANTEAFF.

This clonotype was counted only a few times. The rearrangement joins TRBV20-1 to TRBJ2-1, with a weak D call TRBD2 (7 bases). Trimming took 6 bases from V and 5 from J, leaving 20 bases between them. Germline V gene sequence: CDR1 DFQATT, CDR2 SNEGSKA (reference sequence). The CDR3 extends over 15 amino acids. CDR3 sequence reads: CSAKRGGARNNEQFF. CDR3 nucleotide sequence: TGCAGTGCCAAGAGGGGGGGGGCGAGAAACAATGAGCAGTTCTTC.

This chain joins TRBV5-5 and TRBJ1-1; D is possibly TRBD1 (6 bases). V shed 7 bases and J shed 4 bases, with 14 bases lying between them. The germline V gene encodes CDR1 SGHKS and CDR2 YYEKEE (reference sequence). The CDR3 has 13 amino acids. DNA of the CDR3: TGTGCCAGCTGGGGGGCAGGGGCCACTGAAGCTTTCTTT. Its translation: CASWGAGATEAFF. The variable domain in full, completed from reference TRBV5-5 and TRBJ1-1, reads DAGVTQSPTHLIKTRGQQVTLRCSPISGHKSVSWYQQVLGQGPQFIFQYYEKEERGRGNFPDRFSARQFPNYSSELNVNALLLGDSALYLCASWGAGATEAFFGQGTRLTVV.

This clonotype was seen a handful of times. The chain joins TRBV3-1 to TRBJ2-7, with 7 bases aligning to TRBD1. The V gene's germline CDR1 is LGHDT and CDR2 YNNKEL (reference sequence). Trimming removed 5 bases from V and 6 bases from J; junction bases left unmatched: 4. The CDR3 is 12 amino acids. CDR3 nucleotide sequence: TGTGCCAGCAGCTACGACAGGGTCGAGCAGTACTTC. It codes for CASSYDRVEQYF.

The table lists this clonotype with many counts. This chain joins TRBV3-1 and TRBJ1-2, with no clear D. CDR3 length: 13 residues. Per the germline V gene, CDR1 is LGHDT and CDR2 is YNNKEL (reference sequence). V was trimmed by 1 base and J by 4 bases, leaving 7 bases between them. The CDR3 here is CASSQVGFYGYTF. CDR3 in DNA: TGTGCCAGCAGCCAAGTTGGTTTCTATGGCTACACCTTC. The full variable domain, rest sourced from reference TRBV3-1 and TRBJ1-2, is DTAVSQTPKYLVTQMGNDKSIKCEQNLGHDTMYWYKQDSKKFLKIMFSYNNKELIINETVPNRFSPKSPDKAHLNLHINSLELGDSAVYFCASSQVGFYGYTFGSGTRLTVV.

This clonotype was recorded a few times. In DNA, the CDR3 is TGTGCCAGCAGTTACTATCCGGGGGCTGTTGAGACCCAGTACTTC. Translation: CASSYYPGAVETQYF. The chain carries TRBV6-5 and TRBJ2-5; D could derive from TRBD1 or TRBD2 (6 bases each). The V end was cut by 1 base, the J end by 5 bases, with 14 bases between. Germline V gene lookup returns CDR1 MNHEY and CDR2 SVGAGI. This CDR3 is 15 amino acids long.

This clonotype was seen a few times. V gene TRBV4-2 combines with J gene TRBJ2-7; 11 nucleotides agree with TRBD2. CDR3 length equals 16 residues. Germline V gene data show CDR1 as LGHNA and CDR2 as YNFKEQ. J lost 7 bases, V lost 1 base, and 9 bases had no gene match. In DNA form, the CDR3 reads TGTGCCAGCAGCCAAGGAGGGACTAGCGGCCTACGAGAGCAGTACTTC. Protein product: CASSQGGTSGLREQYF.

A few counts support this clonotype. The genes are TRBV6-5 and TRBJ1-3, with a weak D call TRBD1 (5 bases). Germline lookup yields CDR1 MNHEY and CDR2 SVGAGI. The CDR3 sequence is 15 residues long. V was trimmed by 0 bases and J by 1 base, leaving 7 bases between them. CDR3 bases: TGTGCCAGCAGTTACTCCGGGGGTTCTGGAAACACCATATATTTT. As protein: CASSYSGGSGNTIYF.

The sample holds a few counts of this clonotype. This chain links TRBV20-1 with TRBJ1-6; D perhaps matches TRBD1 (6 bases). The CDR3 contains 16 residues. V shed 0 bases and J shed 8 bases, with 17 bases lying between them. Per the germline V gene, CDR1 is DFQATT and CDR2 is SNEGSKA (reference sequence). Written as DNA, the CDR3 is TGCAGTGCTAGAGATCTACAAGGGGCAGGGGATTCACCCCTCCACTTT. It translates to CSARDLQGAGDSPLHF.

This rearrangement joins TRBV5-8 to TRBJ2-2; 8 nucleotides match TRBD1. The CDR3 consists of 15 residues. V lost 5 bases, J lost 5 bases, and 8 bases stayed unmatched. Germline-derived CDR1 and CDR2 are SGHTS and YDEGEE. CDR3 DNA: TGTGCCAGCAGTCCCAGGACAGGGATTACCGGGGAGCTGTTTTTT. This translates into CASSPRTGITGELFF.

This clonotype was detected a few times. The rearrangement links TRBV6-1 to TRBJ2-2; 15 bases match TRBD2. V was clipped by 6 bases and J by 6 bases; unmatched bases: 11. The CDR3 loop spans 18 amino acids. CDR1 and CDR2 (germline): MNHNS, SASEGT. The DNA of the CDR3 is TGTGCCAGCAGCGACCCCTCCGGGACTAGCGGGGGGCCCGGGGAGCTGTTTTTT. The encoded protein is CASSDPSGTSGGPGELFF.

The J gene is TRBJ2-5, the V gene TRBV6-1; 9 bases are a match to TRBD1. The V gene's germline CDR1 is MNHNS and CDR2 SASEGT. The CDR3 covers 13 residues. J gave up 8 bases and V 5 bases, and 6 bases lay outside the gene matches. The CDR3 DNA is TGTGCCAGCAGTCCGGGACAGGGTGGAACCCAGTACTTC. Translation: CASSPGQGGTQYF.

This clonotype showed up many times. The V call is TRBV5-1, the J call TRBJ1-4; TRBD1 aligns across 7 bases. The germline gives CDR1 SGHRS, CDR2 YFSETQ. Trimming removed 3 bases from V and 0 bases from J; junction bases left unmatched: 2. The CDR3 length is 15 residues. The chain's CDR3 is CASSSGQPTNEKLFF. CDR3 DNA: TGCGCCAGCAGCTCGGGACAGCCAACTAATGAAAAACTGTTTTTT.

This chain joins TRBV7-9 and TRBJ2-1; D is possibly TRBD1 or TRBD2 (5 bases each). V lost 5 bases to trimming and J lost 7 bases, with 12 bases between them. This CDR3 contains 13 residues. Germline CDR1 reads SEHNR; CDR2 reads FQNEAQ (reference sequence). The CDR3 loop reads CASSLWDGNEQFF. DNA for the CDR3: TGTGCCAGCAGCCTCTGGGACGGTAATGAGCAGTTCTTC. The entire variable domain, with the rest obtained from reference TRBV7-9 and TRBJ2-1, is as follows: DTGVSQNPRHKITKRGQNVTFRCDPISEHNRLYWYRQTLGQGPEFLTYFQNEAQLEKSRLLSDRFSAERPKGSFSTLEIQRTEQGDSAMYLCASSLWDGNEQFFGPGTRLTVL.